Listed here are 26 T cell receptor beta chains from one sample, sequenced in a study of CD4 and CD8 cells across lung adenocarcinoma regions. TCRdb re-called the PCR reads with MiXCR, one entry per CDR3 protein. In the table there are approximately 13,000 distinct CDR3 sequences, roughly 51% of which are singletons. Sequencing input: CD8+ T cells from the center of a lung tumor. Receptor source: a female donor with lung adenocarcinoma. The CD4 and CD8 labels of this study may be unreliable.

The chain has TRBV6-1 and TRBJ2-4, with D tentatively TRBD1 (5 bases). The germline V gene has CDR1 MNHNS and CDR2 SASEGT. This CDR3 contains 15 residues. The V end lost 3 bases, the J end lost 0 bases, and 9 bases lay between the germline ends. The CDR3 reads CASSEGLGAKNIQYF. The CDR3 region has the DNA TGTGCCAGCAGTGAGGGGCTGGGAGCCAAAAACATTCAGTACTTC.

The V and J genes are TRBV7-2 and TRBJ2-3; possibly TRBD2 for D (7 bases). The CDR3 loop spans 15 amino acids. The germline CDR1 and CDR2 sequences are SGHTA and FQGNSA. The CDR3 DNA reads as TGTGGCGCGGGCCTAGGGGGGGGCGACCAAGAGACCCAGTATTTT. Protein sequence: CGAGLGGGDQETQYF.

The chain recombines TRBV27 with TRBJ2-2, with unresolved D. CDR3 length: 13 amino acids. V was trimmed by 5 bases and J by 6 bases, leaving 10 bases between them. Germline CDR1 and CDR2: MNHEY and SMNVEV (reference sequence). The CDR3 DNA is TGTGCCAGCAGTGGTTGGTTGGCCGGGGAGCTGTTTTTT. Translated, it gives CASSGWLAGELFF.

With regard to this clonotype: A single base separates this from a much larger clone, so it may be a read error. V usage is TRBV6-1 and J usage is TRBJ2-1; no firm D call. V was trimmed by 8 bases and J by 5 bases, leaving 4 bases between them. Looked up from germline, CDR1 is MNHNS and CDR2 is SASEGT. This CDR3 is built from 10 residues. DNA of the CDR3: TGTGCCAGCGGGGACAATGAGCAGTTCTTC. This sequence encodes CASGDNEQFF.

In this sample, this clonotype is medium-sized. The chain is built from TRBV6-1 and TRBJ2-5; D is possibly TRBD2 (5 bases). Trimming took 0 bases from V and 2 from J, leaving 10 bases between them. The CDR3 loop spans 15 amino acids. Germline V gene lookup returns CDR1 MNHNS and CDR2 SASEGT. This chain's CDR3 is CASSEARRTQETQYF. The DNA of the CDR3 is TGTGCCAGCAGTGAAGCCAGGCGGACTCAAGAGACCCAGTACTTC.

The chain links TRBV6-5 to TRBJ2-2; 9 bases map to TRBD1. Losses at the gene ends were 7 bases for V and 12 bases for J; bases not matched to a gene: 18. The germline V gene encodes CDR1 MNHEY and CDR2 SVGAGI. The length of the CDR3 is 16 residues. DNA of the CDR3: TGTGCCAGCACTTTCGCCGGGACAGGGAACACAGAGAAGCTGTTTTTT. Protein: CASTFAGTGNTEKLFF.

This rearrangement joins TRBV6-1 to TRBJ2-5; D gene unclear. The CDR3 is made up of 13 amino acids. Trimming removed 6 bases from V and 4 bases from J, with 12 bases in between. Germline V gene lookup returns CDR1 MNHNS and CDR2 SASEGT. CDR3 region: CASSWGIRETQYF. Here the CDR3 DNA reads TGTGCCAGCAGCTGGGGTATCCGAGAGACCCAGTACTTC.

This clonotype was counted many times. This chain connects TRBV6-5 to TRBJ2-2, with D possibly being TRBD2 (5 bases). Germline V gene sequence: CDR1 MNHEY, CDR2 SVGAGI. V was cut by 1 base and J by 1 base, with 7 bases left in between. CDR3 length: 15 amino acids. The CDR3 bases are TGTGCCAGCAGTTACTATCGGGGGAACACCGGGGAGCTGTTTTTT. As protein: CASSYYRGNTGELFF.

The sample holds many counts of this clonotype. The chain employs TRBV12-3 or TRBV12-4 and TRBJ1-5, with D possibly being TRBD1 (5 bases). The CDR3 consists of 13 residues. Trimming cost V 2 bases and J 5 bases, with 7 bases left between them. For the CDR3, the DNA is TGTGCCAGCAGTTTACGCAGGGATCAGCCCCAGCATTTT. Protein: CASSLRRDQPQHF.

The chain recombines TRBV27 with TRBJ2-3; D call uncertain. Germline V gene data show CDR1 as MNHEY and CDR2 as SMNVEV (reference sequence). The CDR3 is 13 amino acids. Deletions cut 2 bases from V and 3 bases from J, with 6 bases between. The CDR3 DNA sequence: TGTGCCAGCAGTTTAAACCCTACAGATACGCAGTATTTT. Translation: CASSLNPTDTQYF.

V is TRBV10-2 and J is TRBJ1-2; 8 bases map to TRBD1. V was pared by 4 bases and J by 4 bases, with 8 bases of the junction left unmatched. The germline V gene encodes CDR1 WSHSY and CDR2 SAAADI. This CDR3 contains 15 residues. The CDR3 coding sequence is TGCGCCAGCAGTGCATTAGGGACAGGCCTCTATGGCTACACCTTC. Its protein is CASSALGTGLYGYTF.

Comment on this clonotype: The junction shows a germline mismatch at one end, possibly a read error. V is TRBV6-1 and J is TRBJ2-3; no clear D gene. The germline CDR1 and CDR2 sequences are MNHNS and SASEGT. The CDR3 runs 14 residues. This CDR3 reads CGSKAVCATDTQYF. CDR3 nucleotides: TGTGGCAGCAAGGCGGTGTGTGCCACAGATACGCAGTATTTT.

This clonotype was observed at least ten times. The chain has TRBV4-1 and TRBJ1-2, with TRBD1 matching over 7 bases. Trimming took 0 bases from V and 4 from J; bases not matched to a gene: 8. The CDR3 sequence is 16 residues long. Germline lookup yields CDR1 MGHRA and CDR2 YSYEKL. CDR3 bases: TGCGCCAGCAGCCAAGACTCCCTACAGGGGACCTATGGCTACACCTTC. Amino acid sequence: CASSQDSLQGTYGYTF.

The chain combines TRBV11-2 with TRBJ1-1; D is unresolved. V lost 6 bases and J 0 bases, leaving 17 bases between the germline ends. The germline V gene has CDR1 SGHAT and CDR2 FQNNGV. The CDR3 contains 16 residues. CDR3 in DNA: TGTGCCAGCAGGACAATCAAGAACTTAATGAACACTGAAGCTTTCTTT. This sequence encodes CASRTIKNLMNTEAFF.

V and J are TRBV6-1 and TRBJ1-5; possibly TRBD1 for D (6 bases). This CDR3 contains 16 residues. Germline-derived CDR1 and CDR2 are MNHNS and SASEGT. Trimming removed 4 bases at V and 0 bases at J, with 13 bases between. In DNA, the CDR3 is TGTGCCAGCAGTGCTGACAGGAGATATAGCAATCAGCCCCAGCATTTT. Amino acid sequence: CASSADRRYSNQPQHF.

The genes are TRBV6-5 and TRBJ1-2, with 8 bases aligning to TRBD1. CDR1 is MNHEY and CDR2 is SVGAGI in the germline V gene. J lost 4 bases, V lost 4 bases, and 5 bases had no gene match. This CDR3 comprises 14 residues. In DNA, the CDR3 is TGTGCCAGCAGTTCAGACAGGGGTCCCTATGGCTACACCTTC. Amino acids: CASSSDRGPYGYTF.

In its sample, this clonotype was seen many times. This chain links TRBV6-1 with TRBJ1-3; tentative D call: TRBD1 (6 bases). The CDR3 has 15 residues. V dropped 2 bases and J dropped 4 bases, with 12 bases sitting between them. Germline V gene data show CDR1 as MNHNS and CDR2 as SASEGT. In nucleotides, the CDR3 is TGTGCCAGCAGTGAACAAGGACAGCGAGGAAACACCATATATTTT. Translating it yields CASSEQGQRGNTIYF.

The V call is TRBV6-1, the J call TRBJ1-2, with TRBD1 matching 9 bases. Germline loops: CDR1 MNHNS, CDR2 SASEGT. The CDR3 sequence is 16 residues long. After removal of 6 bases from V and 7 bases from J, the junction contained 15 bases not matched to a gene. The CDR3 coding sequence is TGTGCCAGCAGGCGCGCCTCGGGACAGGGAACCGGTGGCTACACCTTC. This gives the protein CASRRASGQGTGGYTF.

This clonotype ranks as medium-sized (0.01 to 0.1%). The chain links TRBV7-3 to TRBJ2-3; weak D call: TRBD1 (6 bases). The V and J ends lost 4 bases and 0 bases respectively, with 11 bases between them. This CDR3 spans 15 amino acids. CDR1 is SGHTA, CDR2 FQGTGA, per germline. The CDR3, as DNA: TGTGCCAGCAGCTACAGGGCCCAAAGCACAGATACGCAGTATTTT. Translated: CASSYRAQSTDTQYF.

This clonotype was observed a handful of times. This sequence joins TRBV27 and TRBJ2-2, with TRBD1 matching 7 bases. Germline V gene sequence: CDR1 MNHEY, CDR2 SMNVEV (reference sequence). J gave up 0 bases and V 6 bases, and 10 bases lay outside the gene matches. The CDR3 runs to 17 residues. This CDR3 reads CASSLRTGESNTGELFF. The CDR3 bases are TGTGCCAGCAGCCTCCGGACAGGTGAATCGAACACCGGGGAGCTGTTTTTT.

This clonotype was picked up a small number of times. This CDR3 reads CASSLGVGGRNEQFF. The CDR3 DNA sequence: TGTGCCAGCAGCTTAGGGGTCGGCGGGCGCAATGAGCAGTTCTTC. V is TRBV11-2 and J is TRBJ2-1; perhaps TRBD2 as D (5 bases). This CDR3 region has 15 residues. The germline CDR1 and CDR2 sequences are SGHAT and FQNNGV. V was pared by 1 base and J by 6 bases, with 13 bases between.

This clonotype was detected once. This chain connects TRBV6-1 to TRBJ2-4, with D possibly being TRBD1 or TRBD2 (6 bases each). The V end was cut by 1 base, the J end by 12 bases, with 16 bases between. The CDR3 sequence is 14 residues long. CDR1 is MNHNS and CDR2 is SASEGT in the germline V gene. CDR3 in amino acids: CASSEGGGRDTQYF. CDR3 DNA sequence: TGTGCCAGCAGTGAAGGAGGGGGGCGGGACACTCAGTACTTC.

The chain carries TRBV6-1 and TRBJ2-1; D call uncertain. Looked up from germline, CDR1 is MNHNS and CDR2 is SASEGT. The CDR3 totals 15 residues. V gave up 6 bases and J gave up 0 bases, with 12 bases separating them. The CDR3 DNA reads TGTGCCAGCAGGGTCCTCCGAAGCTCCTACAATGAGCAGTTCTTC. It is translated as CASRVLRSSYNEQFF.

As regards this clonotype: Compared with germline, one end of the junction differs, possibly owing to a read error. V gene TRBV7-8 combines with J gene TRBJ2-5; 7 positions match TRBD2. This CDR3 is 14 amino acids long. Germline V gene lookup returns CDR1 SGHVS and CDR2 FQNEAQ. CDR3 in DNA: TGTGCGAGGAGAGGGGCGGGGGACCAAGAGACGCAGTATTTC. Encoded protein: CARRGAGDQETQYF.

The chain employs TRBV6-5 and TRBJ2-1; D assignment may be TRBD1 or TRBD2 (6 bases each). The DNA end is a closer match to TRBJ2-7, so the J assignment may be wrong. The CDR3 sequence is 16 residues long. Germline V gene data show CDR1 as MNHEY and CDR2 as SVGAGI. Written as DNA, the CDR3 is TGTGCCAGCAGTTACTCCCTAGGGGGGCCGACCTACGAGCAGTACTTC. Residues: CASSYSLGGPTYEQYF.

This chain uses TRBV11-2 with TRBJ2-5, with D hard to call. The CDR3 has 14 amino acids. Germline CDR1 and CDR2: SGHAT and FQNNGV. Trimming removed 0 bases at V and 3 bases at J, with 8 bases between. CDR3 sequence (DNA): TGTGCCAGCAGCTTAGAGCTAGAAGAAGAGACCCAGTACTTC. The encoded protein is CASSLELEEETQYF.